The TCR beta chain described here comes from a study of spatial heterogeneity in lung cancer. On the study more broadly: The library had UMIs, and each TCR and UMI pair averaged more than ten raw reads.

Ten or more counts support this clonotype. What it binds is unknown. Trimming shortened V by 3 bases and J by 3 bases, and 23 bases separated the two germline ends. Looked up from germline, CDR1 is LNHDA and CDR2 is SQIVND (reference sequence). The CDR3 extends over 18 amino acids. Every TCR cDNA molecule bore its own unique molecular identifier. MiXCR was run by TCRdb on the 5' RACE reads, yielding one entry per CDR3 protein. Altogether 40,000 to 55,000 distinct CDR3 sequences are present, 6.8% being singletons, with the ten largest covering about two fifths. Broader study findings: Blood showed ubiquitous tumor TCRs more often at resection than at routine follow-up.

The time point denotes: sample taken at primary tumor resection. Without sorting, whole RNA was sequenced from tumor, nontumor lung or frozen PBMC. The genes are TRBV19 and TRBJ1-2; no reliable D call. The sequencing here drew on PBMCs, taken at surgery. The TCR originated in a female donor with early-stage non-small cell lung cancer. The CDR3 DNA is TGTGCCAGTAGTATGGACTCACGAAGGATCAGGATCGACTATGGCTACACCTTC. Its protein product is CASSMDSRRIRIDYGYTF.